The 22 T cell receptor beta chains presented below share a single source sample, sequenced in a study of cytomegalovirus exposure and HLA in healthy donors. The PCR employed 60 Vbeta primers together with 13 Jbeta primers. Assay: immunoSEQ multiplex PCR; the TCRdb copy retains only in-frame clones and omits some. The sample has about 200,000 clones; the top ten hold 0.9% to 1.4%. Material: PBMCs. These receptors originate from a girl aged 2 to 9 in good health and CMV-seropositive.

The chain links TRBV2 to TRBJ1-4; D perhaps matches TRBD1 (5 bases). Deletions cut 6 bases from V and 0 bases from J, with 20 bases between. The CDR3 covers 18 residues. Germline V gene sequence: CDR1 SNHLY, CDR2 FYNNEI. Here the CDR3 reads CASSLRGPRRTTNEKLFF. The CDR3 DNA is TGTGCCAGCAGCTTAAGGGGCCCTAGACGCACAACTAATGAAAAACTGTTTTTT.

This chain connects TRBV30 to TRBJ1-5; D is perhaps TRBD1 (6 bases). Germline V gene sequence: CDR1 GTSNPN, CDR2 SVGIG (reference sequence). This CDR3 comprises 14 residues. Trimming removed 3 bases from V and 2 bases from J, with 11 bases in between. The DNA of the CDR3 is TGTGCCTGGAGGCAGGGGTTTGGCAATCAGCCCCAGCATTTT. This codes for CAWRQGFGNQPQHF.

The rearrangement links TRBV23-1 to TRBJ2-1; TRBD2 agrees at 13 bases. TRBV23-1 counts as an open reading frame of uncertain function. The CDR3 is 19 amino acids. Trimming took 2 bases from V and 0 from J; bases not matched to a gene: 7. Here the CDR3 DNA reads TGCGCCAGCAGTCAAATGGGGACTAGCGGGGAAAGCTCCTACAATGAGCAGTTCTTC. It encodes CASSQMGTSGESSYNEQFF.

The chain employs TRBV6-5 and TRBJ2-7; weak D call: TRBD1 (6 bases). V was cut by 3 bases and J by 2 bases, with 14 bases left in between. Germline loops: CDR1 MNHEY, CDR2 SVGAGI. The length of the CDR3 is 15 residues. The CDR3 spells CASSYTGGQTYEQYF. CDR3 coding DNA: TGTGCCAGCAGTTATACGGGCGGACAGACCTACGAGCAGTACTTC.

The genes are TRBV4-1 and TRBJ2-1, with D tentatively TRBD2 (6 bases). Trimming stripped 1 base from V and 3 bases from J, with 16 bases between. Germline values: CDR1 MGHRA, CDR2 YSYEKL. The CDR3 loop spans 17 amino acids. CDR3 in amino acids: CASSQAHPGRFYNEQFF. The CDR3 nucleotides are TGCGCCAGCAGCCAAGCCCATCCCGGGAGATTCTACAATGAGCAGTTCTTC.

This sequence joins TRBV4-1 and TRBJ2-1, with 9 bases lining up with TRBD2. This CDR3 is 18 amino acids long. Germline CDR1 and CDR2: MGHRA and YSYEKL. The V segment lost 3 bases and the J segment 2 bases; nucleotides outside the gene matches: 11. The CDR3 sequence is CASSQSAAGGGPYNEQFF. In nucleotides, the CDR3 is TGCGCCAGCAGCCAGTCTGCCGCGGGAGGGGGGCCCTACAATGAGCAGTTCTTC.

This chain joins TRBV28 and TRBJ2-5, with 10 bases lining up with TRBD1. V trimming: 1 base; J trimming: 5 bases; junction bases outside the gene matches: 4. Germline V gives CDR1 MDHEN, CDR2 SYDVKM. This CDR3 comprises 15 residues. The CDR3 DNA reads TGTGCCAGCAGTTTATCGACAGGGGGCGCGGAGACCCAGTACTTC. This gives the protein CASSLSTGGAETQYF.

The V and J genes are TRBV19 and TRBJ2-1; TRBD2 matches 10 bases. Trimming at V came to 7 bases and at J to 3 bases, leaving 6 bases not matched to a gene. From germline, CDR1 is LNHDA and CDR2 SQIVND (reference sequence). There are 15 residues in the CDR3. CDR3 nucleotide sequence: TGTGCCAGTAACAAACTAGCGGGAAGCTACAATGAGCAGTTCTTC. The encoded protein is CASNKLAGSYNEQFF.

V is TRBV27 and J is TRBJ1-2; D ambiguous. CDR1 is MNHEY, CDR2 SMNVEV, per germline (reference sequence). The CDR3 totals 13 residues. Trimming pared 5 bases from V and 4 bases from J, leaving 11 bases between. CDR3 bases: TGTGCCAGCAGTGTTGGGCGGGGCTATGGCTACACCTTC. Translated, it gives CASSVGRGYGYTF.

The rearrangement joins TRBV13 to TRBJ2-1; TRBD1 is a possible D gene (6 bases). Trimming removed 7 bases from V and 7 bases from J, with 11 bases in between. CDR1 and CDR2 (germline): PRHDT, FYEKMQ (reference sequence). There are 12 residues in the CDR3. CDR3 sequence: CASTVGGNEQFF. The DNA of the CDR3 is TGTGCCAGCACAGTAGGGGGAAATGAGCAGTTCTTC.

V and J are TRBV5-4 and TRBJ2-1; D possibly corresponds to TRBD2 (6 bases). Germline values: CDR1 SGHNT, CDR2 YYREEE (reference sequence). Trimming shortened V by 5 bases and J by 7 bases, and 19 bases separated the two germline ends. The length of the CDR3 is 15 residues. For the CDR3, the DNA is TGTGCCAGCAGTTTTCAATCGGGGGTACGAAATGAGCAGTTCTTC. It yields the protein CASSFQSGVRNEQFF.

This chain joins TRBV9 and TRBJ2-1, with TRBD2 identical over 10 bases. V dropped 6 bases and J dropped 7; count of bases not matched to a gene: 10. The CDR3 consists of 15 residues. In germline, CDR1 is SGDLS, CDR2 YYNGEE. CDR3 nucleotides: TGTGCCAGCAACCCCTCTAGCGGGAGAATGAATGAGCAGTTCTTC. Translation: CASNPSSGRMNEQFF.

This chain connects TRBV19 to TRBJ2-1, with 11 bases matching TRBD2. Trimming cost V 3 bases and J 9 bases; bases outside gene matches: 10. The CDR3 spans 16 residues. CDR1 is LNHDA and CDR2 is SQIVND in the germline V gene (reference sequence). The CDR3 loop reads CASSMLAGGPGVEQFF. In DNA, the CDR3 is TGTGCCAGTAGTATGCTAGCGGGAGGACCCGGGGTTGAGCAGTTCTTC.

The chain combines TRBV27 with TRBJ2-7; 7 bases align to TRBD2. The CDR3 consists of 14 residues. CDR1 is MNHEY and CDR2 is SMNVEV in the germline V gene (reference sequence). V was pared by 4 bases and J by 3 bases, with 6 bases of the junction left unmatched. CDR3 coding DNA: TGTGCCAGCAGTTCTAGCGGAAAGGACTACGAGCAGTACTTC. Encoded protein: CASSSSGKDYEQYF.

On this clone: Other DNA sequences in the sample encode the same CDR3. The chain recombines TRBV30 with TRBJ2-7; D possibly corresponds to TRBD1 (5 bases). There are 12 residues in the CDR3. V dropped 1 base and J dropped 10 bases, with 14 bases sitting between them. The germline CDR1 and CDR2 sequences are GTSNPN and SVGIG (reference sequence). As DNA, the CDR3 is TGTGCCTGGAGTGCACAAAGGGGCGTACAGTACTTC. It yields the protein CAWSAQRGVQYF.

This rearrangement joins TRBV28 to TRBJ2-7; a possible D gene is TRBD1 (6 bases). In germline, CDR1 is MDHEN, CDR2 SYDVKM. The CDR3 runs to 16 residues. The V end lost 6 bases, the J end lost 2 bases, and 20 bases lay between the germline ends. CDR3 sequence: CASSPFGAGVTYEQYF. The DNA of the CDR3 is TGTGCCAGCAGCCCCTTCGGGGCAGGGGTCACCTACGAGCAGTACTTC.

The rearrangement joins TRBV28 to TRBJ2-7; 8 positions agree with TRBD1. There are 16 residues in the CDR3. Germline assignment: CDR1 MDHEN and CDR2 SYDVKM. Trimming took 8 bases from V and 0 from J; bases not matched to a gene: 12. The CDR3 sequence is CASCSAGTGDSYEQYF. In DNA form, the CDR3 reads TGTGCCAGCTGCTCGGCCGGGACAGGCGACTCCTACGAGCAGTACTTC.

The rearrangement uses TRBV27 and TRBJ2-7; 8 nucleotides agree with TRBD1. V was pared by 10 bases and J by 9 bases, with 11 bases of the junction left unmatched. The germline V gene has CDR1 MNHEY and CDR2 SMNVEV (reference sequence). The CDR3 runs 12 residues. The CDR3 reads CATKDRVAGQYF. CDR3 sequence (DNA): TGTGCCACCAAGGACAGGGTGGCCGGGCAGTACTTC.

V and J are TRBV7-9 and TRBJ2-5, with 8 nucleotides matching TRBD2. The CDR3 is 13 amino acids. Germline assignment: CDR1 SEHNR and CDR2 FQNEAQ (reference sequence). Germline trimming cut 5 bases from V and 5 bases from J; bases unmatched to any gene: 4. DNA for the CDR3: TGTGCCAGCAGCGGGACTAGTGGGGAGACCCAGTACTTC. The encoded protein is CASSGTSGETQYF.

The rearrangement links TRBV28 to TRBJ2-7, with a weak D call TRBD2 (5 bases). V was clipped by 7 bases and J by 1 base, with 14 bases between them. Germline CDR1 reads MDHEN; CDR2 reads SYDVKM. The CDR3 runs to 14 residues. The CDR3 is CASTPVRASYEQYF. The CDR3 DNA reads as TGTGCCAGCACCCCCGTGCGGGCTTCCTACGAGCAGTACTTC.

The V call is TRBV5-3, the J call TRBJ2-5, with D possibly TRBD1 on 5 matching bases. The end of the DNA is better explained by TRBJ2-7, so the J call may be wrong. TRBV5-3 is identified as an open reading frame with a role that is uncertain. This CDR3 comprises 12 residues. CDR3 region: CATIHDSSEQYF. The CDR3 DNA sequence: TGTGCCACCATACACGACAGTTCCGAGCAGTACTTC.

The CDR3 region has the DNA TGTGCCAGCAGTTTGACGACAGGGAACAATCAGCCCCAGCATTTT. Its protein is CASSLTTGNNQPQHF. The V call is TRBV27, the J call TRBJ1-5; 7 positions match TRBD1. The CDR3 has 15 residues. J was trimmed by 3 bases and V by 3 bases; bases with no gene match: 5. The germline V gene has CDR1 MNHEY and CDR2 SMNVEV (reference sequence).